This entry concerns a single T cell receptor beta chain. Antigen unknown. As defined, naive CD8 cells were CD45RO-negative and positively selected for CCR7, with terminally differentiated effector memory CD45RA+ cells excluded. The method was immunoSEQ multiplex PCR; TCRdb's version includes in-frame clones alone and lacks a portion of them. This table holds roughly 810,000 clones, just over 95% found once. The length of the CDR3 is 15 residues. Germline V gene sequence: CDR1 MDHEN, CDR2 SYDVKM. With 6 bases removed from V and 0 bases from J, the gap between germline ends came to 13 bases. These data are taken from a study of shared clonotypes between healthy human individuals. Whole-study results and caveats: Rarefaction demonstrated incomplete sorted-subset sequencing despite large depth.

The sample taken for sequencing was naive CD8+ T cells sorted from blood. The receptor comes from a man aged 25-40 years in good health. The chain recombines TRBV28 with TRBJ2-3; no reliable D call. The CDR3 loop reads CASSPAAISTDTQYF. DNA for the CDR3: TGTGCCAGCAGCCCCGCGGCGATAAGCACAGATACGCAGTATTTT.